These T cell receptor beta chains were read from a single sample in a study of blood T cell repertoires in COVID-19. The repertoire was sequenced with immunoSEQ multiplex PCR; TCRdb's copy has only in-frame clones and lacks some. This table has 150,000 or so clones, around 85% appearing once. The sample comprised peripheral blood. These receptors were obtained from a man in his sixties who had recovered from COVID-19. CDR3s leave out the opening cysteine and the closing phenylalanine or tryptophan. Each record gives: V gene, D gene, J gene, CDR3 protein. A D gene is named only where the DNA matches it firmly.

>TRBV5-1|TRBD2|TRBJ2-3
ASSTGTSQWRDTQY
>TRBV6-5|-|TRBJ2-3
ASSRSSDTQY
>TRBV6-5|-|TRBJ2-1
ASSYEGLNEQF
>TRBV5-1|TRBD2|TRBJ2-2
ASSPWVGGDPTGELF
>TRBV25-1|-|TRBJ2-5
ASSGANDIQETQY
>TRBV25-1|-|TRBJ1-2
ASSVSGGRGYT
>TRBV6-1|-|TRBJ1-1
ASSETPGSYTEAF
>TRBV12-3/TRBV12-4|-|TRBJ2-5
ASTLRREETQY
>TRBV4-1|-|TRBJ1-4
ASSQDAAGMDEKLF
>TRBV6-5|TRBD1|TRBJ1-5
ASRDRGGDQPQH
>TRBV27|TRBD2|TRBJ2-7
ASSLGGDALEQY
>TRBV27|-|TRBJ2-2
ASSLRQAGELF
>TRBV19|-|TRBJ1-5
ASSMETSNQPQH
>TRBV5-1|TRBD1|TRBJ1-2
ASSSGGSGNGYT
>TRBV7-3|TRBD2|TRBJ2-1
ASGTSAGEQF
>TRBV10-3|TRBD1|TRBJ2-3
AAGGGQATDTQY
>TRBV6-5|-|TRBJ1-1
ASRRGRDTEAF
>TRBV12-3/TRBV12-4|-|TRBJ1-1
ASTQGLDTEAF
>TRBV6-5|TRBD1|TRBJ2-2
AGGTGNTGELF
>TRBV7-9|-|TRBJ1-1
ASSLGGGETEAF
>TRBV6-5|-|TRBJ2-7
ASSSGNYYEQY
>TRBV15|-|TRBJ2-2
ATSRTDYTGELF
>TRBV7-8|-|TRBJ1-1
ASNYGAVAGTEAF
>TRBV7-3|-|TRBJ2-7
ASSSGWRTVNSEQY
>TRBV24-1|-|TRBJ2-3
ATSALDRDTDTQY
>TRBV6-5|TRBD1|TRBJ1-2
ASSSSGGGYT
>TRBV7-9|TRBD2|TRBJ2-1
ASRRTSGGDNEQF
>TRBV29-1|-|TRBJ1-2
SVEQGFSYT
>TRBV7-3|-|TRBJ1-3
ASSSSAGPGGNTIY
>TRBV12-3/TRBV12-4|TRBD2|TRBJ2-5
ASSSASGGTQY
>TRBV11-2|TRBD1|TRBJ2-7
ASSTFRDSYEQY
>TRBV19|-|TRBJ2-2
ASSDREEAGELF
>TRBV7-9|TRBD1|TRBJ2-6
ASSPRGQGSGANVLT
>TRBV29-1|-|TRBJ1-3
SVGAAGGNTIY
>TRBV3-1/TRBV3-2|-|TRBJ2-1
ASSLGAHEQF
>TRBV4-1|-|TRBJ1-1
ASSPRILNTEAF
>TRBV18|TRBD1|TRBJ1-2
ASSSGQGTNYGYT
>TRBV6-4|-|TRBJ2-1
ASSISLGDEQF
>TRBV9|-|TRBJ2-7
ASSVGLANEQY
>TRBV14|TRBD1|TRBJ1-2
ASSHRTGSDILSGYT
>TRBV2|-|TRBJ1-5
ASSLRVGNQPQH
>TRBV9|-|TRBJ2-3
ASSVELAHTDTQY
>TRBV11-2|-|TRBJ1-5
ASSLDDQPQH
>TRBV6-1|-|TRBJ1-2
ASSEGYRRESYGYT
>TRBV12-3/TRBV12-4|-|TRBJ1-5
ASSPGAGKPQH